Following are 5 T cell receptor beta chains from one sample sequenced in a study of shared clonotypes between healthy human individuals. Produced via immunoSEQ multiplex PCR; TCRdb's table is partial and in-frame only. This table holds fewer than 2.5 million clones, 80% to 95% found once. The sample was naive CD4+ T cells from PBMCs. Indicated subset: CD45RA+ positively selected. The receptors stem from a man between 18 and 29 years old in good health. Some clones in this sample may be carry-over from other donors' samples.

To note about this clone: Within the sample, other DNA sequences also encode this same CDR3. The chain links TRBV7-3 to TRBJ1-2, with TRBD1 identical over 9 bases. Germline V CDR1 and CDR2: SGHTA, FQGTGA. This CDR3 spans 13 amino acids. V shed 4 bases and J 4 bases; nucleotides not matched to a gene: 1. CDR3 nucleotide sequence: TGTGCCAGCAGCTCGGGACAGGGCTATGGCTACACCTTC. It codes for CASSSGQGYGYTF.

The chain's CDR3 is CASSLSRPSRQPQHF. For the CDR3, the DNA is TGTGCCAGCAGTTTATCGCGCCCCAGCAGACAGCCCCAGCATTTT. This chain uses TRBV6-5 with TRBJ1-5; D is unclear. Germline lookup yields CDR1 MNHEY and CDR2 SVGAGI. V gave up 4 bases and J gave up 7 bases, with 17 bases separating them. The CDR3 length is 15 residues.

The V and J genes are TRBV28 and TRBJ1-1; TRBD1 is a possible D gene (5 bases). The germline gives CDR1 MDHEN, CDR2 SYDVKM. The CDR3 loop spans 14 amino acids. Trimming stripped 6 bases from V and 4 bases from J, with 15 bases between. In nucleotides, the CDR3 is TGTGCCAGCAGCCGGGAGCATGGGACCACTGAAGCTTTCTTT. Amino acids: CASSREHGTTEAFF.

The J gene is TRBJ1-1, the V gene TRBV28; tentatively, D is TRBD1 (6 bases). Between the trimmed V and J ends, which lost 5 bases and 0 bases, there was a span of 16 bases. Germline V lookup: CDR1 MDHEN, CDR2 SYDVKM. This CDR3 comprises 16 residues. Here the CDR3 reads CASSSPGTPMNTEAFF. The DNA of the CDR3 is TGTGCCAGCAGTAGCCCCGGGACACCTATGAACACTGAAGCTTTCTTT.

This clone has only one observation. The gene calls are TRBV6-1 and TRBJ1-1; possibly TRBD1 for D (5 bases). The CDR3 contains 14 residues. V lost 4 bases to trimming and J lost 1 base, with 10 bases between them. The germline V gene encodes CDR1 MNHNS and CDR2 SASEGT. CDR3 loop: CASSADSPNTEAFF. The CDR3 DNA reads as TGTGCCAGCAGTGCCGACAGCCCGAACACTGAAGCTTTCTTT.